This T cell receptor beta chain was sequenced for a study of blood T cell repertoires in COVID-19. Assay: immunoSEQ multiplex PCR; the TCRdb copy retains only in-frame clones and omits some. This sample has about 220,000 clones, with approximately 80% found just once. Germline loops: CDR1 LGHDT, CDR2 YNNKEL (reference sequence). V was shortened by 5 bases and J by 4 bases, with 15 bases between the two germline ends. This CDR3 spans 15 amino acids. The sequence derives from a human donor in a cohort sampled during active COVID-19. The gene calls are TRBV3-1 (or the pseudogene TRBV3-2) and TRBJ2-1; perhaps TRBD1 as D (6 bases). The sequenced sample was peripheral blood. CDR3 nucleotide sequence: TGTGCCAGCAGCAAGACAGGCGCCACGTACAATGAGCAGTTCTTC. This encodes CASSKTGATYNEQFF.